This T cell receptor beta chain was captured by sequencing in a study of blood T cell repertoires in COVID-19. As originally analysed: It was from reference gene primer amplification that nucleated cell counts were estimated. Clones were sequenced by immunoSEQ multiplex PCR, and TCRdb holds only the in-frame ones, with some missing. D and trimming were read from the DNA, whereas the V and J calls and clone size are those reported in that table. Of about 200,000 clones in the sample, 81% were seen once. The CDR3 has 15 amino acids. V lost 4 bases, J lost 4 bases, and 9 bases stayed unmatched. Germline-derived CDR1 and CDR2 are LNHDA and SQIVND (reference sequence).

This clonotype was sampled from a woman older than 75 with acute or convalescent COVID-19. Sequencing input: peripheral blood. J is TRBJ2-5 and V is TRBV19; 7 bases map to TRBD1. CDR3 region: CASSTGNRGGETQYF. CDR3 coding DNA: TGTGCCAGTAGTACGGGGAACAGGGGCGGAGAGACCCAGTACTTC.